The 22 T cell receptor beta chains presented below share a single source sample, sequenced in a study of cytomegalovirus exposure and HLA in healthy donors. 60 Vbeta and 13 Jbeta primers were used in PCR. Method: immunoSEQ multiplex PCR; TCRdb's copy keeps in-frame clones and lacks some. The table records about 110,000 clones, about three quarters of them present only once. The specimen sequenced was PBMCs. The receptors come from a woman aged 25-40 years in good health and CMV-seronegative.

The V call is TRBV10-2, the J call TRBJ1-1; D call uncertain. Germline CDR1 reads WSHSY; CDR2 reads SAAADI. This CDR3 is built from 13 residues. V gave up 3 bases and J gave up 2 bases, with 7 bases separating them. The CDR3 DNA sequence: TGCGCCAGCAGTGATGGCAAAAACACTGAAGCTTTCTTT. Residues: CASSDGKNTEAFF.

The V call is TRBV7-9, the J call TRBJ2-1; D ambiguous. V gave up 5 bases and J gave up 2 bases, with 22 bases separating them. The germline gives CDR1 SEHNR, CDR2 FQNEAQ (reference sequence). This CDR3 comprises 18 residues. CDR3 DNA sequence: TGTGCCAGCAGCGTCCGCGACGGGTTGAGAAGCGCCTACAATGAGCAGTTCTTC. Its protein is CASSVRDGLRSAYNEQFF.

The V and J genes are TRBV19 and TRBJ1-5; perhaps TRBD1 as D (6 bases). In germline, CDR1 is LNHDA, CDR2 SQIVND (reference sequence). There are 15 residues in the CDR3. Trimming cost V 9 bases and J 0 bases, with 15 bases left between them. The DNA for the CDR3 is TGTGCCAGCCGGTGGGGGCCAGATAGCAATCAGCCCCAGCATTTT. It codes for CASRWGPDSNQPQHF.

J is TRBJ2-7 and V is TRBV10-3, with a tentative D call TRBD1 (6 bases). The CDR3 length is 14 residues. V lost 8 bases and J lost 3, with 17 bases in between. In germline, CDR1 is ENHRY, CDR2 SYGVKD. CDR3 coding DNA: TGTGCCATCGGGGGCGACAGGTTTCTCTACGAGCAGTACTTC. Its translation: CAIGGDRFLYEQYF.

The chain recombines TRBV30 with TRBJ1-2; D is unresolved. In germline, CDR1 is GTSNPN, CDR2 SVGIG (reference sequence). CDR3 length: 12 residues. V lost 0 bases and J 6 bases, leaving 8 bases between the germline ends. As DNA, the CDR3 is TGTGCCTGGAGTGTAGCTACTCATGGCTACACCTTC. Translating gives CAWSVATHGYTF.

The rearrangement joins TRBV29-1 to TRBJ1-1; D is possibly TRBD1 (5 bases). Germline V gives CDR1 SQVTM, CDR2 ANQGSEA. The V and J ends lost 7 bases and 8 bases respectively, with 14 bases between them. The CDR3 has 11 amino acids. The CDR3 DNA reads as TGCAGCGGACGGGGGTCGAGGGAAGCTTTCTTT. Translated, it gives CSGRGSREAFF.

The gene calls are TRBV4-2 and TRBJ2-2; TRBD2 matches at 7 bases. The CDR3 covers 17 residues. Germline values: CDR1 LGHNA, CDR2 YNFKEQ. The J segment lost 5 bases and the V segment lost 2 bases, leaving 11 bases of the junction unmatched. The DNA of the CDR3 is TGTGCCAGCAGCCAAAGGTGGGGCGGGGGTGGTACCGGGGAGCTGTTTTTT. This sequence encodes CASSQRWGGGGTGELFF.

The DNA for the CDR3 is TGCAGCGCCGACGGGGGACTAGCGGGAGGGCCCTCGTCGGCGCAGTATTTT. Translated: CSADGGLAGGPSSAQYF. The rearrangement links TRBV29-1 to TRBJ2-3; 16 bases agree with TRBD2. The CDR3 contains 17 residues. The trim removed 7 bases at V and 10 bases at J, leaving 17 bases unmatched. Germline-derived CDR1 and CDR2 are SQVTM and ANQGSEA.

The chain carries TRBV4-3 and TRBJ2-2, with a weak D call TRBD2 (5 bases). Trimming took off 0 bases at V and 0 bases at J, with 11 bases between the two ends. Germline V lookup: CDR1 LGHNA, CDR2 YSLEER. CDR3 length: 17 amino acids. In DNA form, the CDR3 reads TGCGCCAGCAGCCAAGATATCGGCGGGCCGAACACCGGGGAGCTGTTTTTT. Translated: CASSQDIGGPNTGELFF.

The genes are TRBV28 and TRBJ1-1, with 7 bases identical to TRBD1. The germline CDR1 and CDR2 sequences are MDHEN and SYDVKM. The V and J ends lost 6 bases and 3 bases, in that order; junction bases with no gene match: 7. The CDR3 covers 14 residues. This chain's CDR3 is CASRDRPWDTEAFF. Here the CDR3 DNA reads TGTGCCAGCAGGGACAGGCCTTGGGACACTGAAGCTTTCTTT.

This clone was detected only once. J is TRBJ1-1 and V is TRBV30; D is uncertain. CDR3 length: 12 amino acids. Looked up from germline, CDR1 is GTSNPN and CDR2 is SVGIG (reference sequence). The V gene lost 3 bases and the J gene lost 2 bases, with 7 bases spanning the gap. This CDR3 reads CAWRTFNTEAFF. In DNA form, the CDR3 reads TGTGCCTGGAGAACATTTAACACTGAAGCTTTCTTT.

The chain uses TRBV28 and TRBJ2-7; 11 nucleotides match TRBD2. Germline V gene lookup returns CDR1 MDHEN and CDR2 SYDVKM. This CDR3 has 15 amino acids. V was pared by 3 bases and J by 3 bases, with 4 bases of the junction left unmatched. The CDR3 DNA sequence: TGTGCCAGCAGTTTGGGGACTAGCGGTTTCTACGAGCAGTACTTC. Protein product: CASSLGTSGFYEQYF.

V gene TRBV9 combines with J gene TRBJ1-5; D may be TRBD1 (6 bases). CDR3 size: 12 residues. Germline V gives CDR1 SGDLS, CDR2 YYNGEE. Trimming took off 0 bases at V and 9 bases at J, with 7 bases between the two ends. For the CDR3, the DNA is TGTGCCAGCAGCGTAGAAGGGGGGCCCCAGCATTTT. It specifies CASSVEGGPQHF.

This clone was seen more than once but under ten times. The chain is built from TRBV19 and TRBJ2-2; D is possibly TRBD1 (6 bases). The CDR3 has 15 residues. CDR1 is LNHDA, CDR2 SQIVND, per germline (reference sequence). Trimming took off 7 bases at V and 4 bases at J, with 16 bases between the two ends. The CDR3 reads CASTRWTDGTGELFF. The CDR3 DNA follows: TGTGCCAGTACTCGCTGGACAGACGGCACCGGGGAGCTGTTTTTT.

This clone was observed once. J is TRBJ2-5 and V is TRBV28, with TRBD1 identical over 8 bases. CDR3 size: 14 residues. Germline V gives CDR1 MDHEN, CDR2 SYDVKM. V lost 5 bases to trimming and J lost 0 bases; unmatched junction nucleotides: 2. The chain's CDR3 is CASSNRGYQETQYF. CDR3 DNA: TGTGCCAGCAGTAACAGGGGGTACCAAGAGACCCAGTACTTC.

The chain has TRBV9 and TRBJ1-6; D unresolved. This CDR3 is built from 12 residues. Trimming stripped 4 bases from V and 13 bases from J, with 12 bases between. CDR1 is SGDLS, CDR2 YYNGEE, per germline. CDR3 sequence (DNA): TGTGCCAGCAGCCTCTCGACTGGTCCCCTCCACTTT. This sequence encodes CASSLSTGPLHF.

This chain links TRBV19 with TRBJ2-4; TRBD2 matches at 12 bases. Germline V gene lookup returns CDR1 LNHDA and CDR2 SQIVND (reference sequence). The CDR3 extends over 19 amino acids. J lost 0 bases, V lost 3 bases, and 9 bases had no gene match. CDR3 sequence: CASSMYRTSGTLAKNIQYF. The CDR3 nucleotides are TGTGCCAGTAGTATGTACCGGACTAGCGGGACACTAGCCAAAAACATTCAGTACTTC.

This clone has only a few counts. The V call is TRBV6-5, the J call TRBJ1-1; 9 nucleotides agree with TRBD1. The ends lost 2 bases at V and 6 bases at J; junction bases unmatched: 4. CDR3 length: 14 residues. Germline-derived CDR1 and CDR2 are MNHEY and SVGAGI. Here the CDR3 reads CASSYRTGEAEAFF. CDR3 nucleotide sequence: TGTGCCAGCAGTTACCGGACAGGGGAAGCTGAAGCTTTCTTT.

The gene calls are TRBV4-3 and TRBJ1-2; 7 nucleotides align to TRBD1. V gave up 0 bases and J gave up 6 bases; unmatched junction bases: 10. The CDR3 has 16 amino acids. Germline loops: CDR1 LGHNA, CDR2 YSLEER. The CDR3 DNA follows: TGCGCCAGCAGCCAAGATGGACAGGAGGTCGTCGATGGCTACACCTTC. It codes for CASSQDGQEVVDGYTF.

A note on this clone: The junction differs from germline at one of its ends, possibly a read error. The chain couples TRBV5-4 to TRBJ2-7; maybe TRBD2 (6 bases). The germline V gene has CDR1 SGHNT and CDR2 YYREEE (reference sequence). CDR3 length: 14 amino acids. Written as DNA, the CDR3 is TGTGCCAGCAGCAAGCAACTGACTAGTCTGATCCCTTCCTTC. It codes for CASSKQLTSLIPSF. The whole variable domain, remainder taken from reference TRBV5-4 and TRBJ2-7, is ETGVTQSPTHLIKTRGQQVTLRCSSQSGHNTVSWYQQALGQGPQFIFQYYREEENGRGNFPPRFSGLQFPNYSSELNVNALELDDSALYLCASSKQLTSLIPSFGPGTRLTVT.

The chain links TRBV7-2 to TRBJ2-7; unclear D gene. The CDR3 length is 12 residues. Germline V lookup: CDR1 SGHTA, CDR2 FQGNSA. The ends were cut back, 5 bases at V and 7 bases at J, with 12 bases in the middle. The CDR3 DNA sequence: TGTGCCAGCAGCCAAAGGAGTGGGGAGCAGTACTTC. Residues: CASSQRSGEQYF. Using reference TRBV7-2 and TRBJ2-7 for the parts outside the CDR3, the full variable domain is GAGVSQSPSNKVTEKGKDVELRCDPISGHTALYWYRQSLGQGLEFLIYFQGNSAPDKSGLPSDRFSAERTGGSVSTLTIQRTQQEDSAVYLCASSQRSGEQYFGPGTRLTVT.

A few counts support this clone. The V and J genes are TRBV7-2 and TRBJ1-1; D is possibly TRBD1 (6 bases). Germline V lookup: CDR1 SGHTA, CDR2 FQGNSA. The CDR3 runs 17 residues. Trimming removed 0 bases from V and 4 bases from J, with 18 bases in between. CDR3 in DNA: TGTGCCAGCAGCTTAGCAGTTCGGGGGGCAAGTGGCACTGAAGCTTTCTTT. Its translation is CASSLAVRGASGTEAFF.